Below are 15 T cell receptor beta chains sequenced from a single sample in a study of blood T cell repertoires in COVID-19. Some clones are missing from TCRdb's copy, which holds only in-frame ones; the method was immunoSEQ multiplex PCR. Found here are a few hundred thousand clones, around 84% of them singletons; the top ten hold 10%. The sequencing input was PBMCs or T cells enriched from blood (not recorded which). These receptors were obtained from a woman aged 18-29 years who had recovered from COVID-19.

The chain combines TRBV9 with TRBJ1-2; D uncertain. The CDR3 contains 15 residues. The V end lost 9 bases, the J end lost 0 bases, and 18 bases lay between the germline ends. Germline V CDR1 and CDR2: SGDLS, YYNGEE. CDR3: CANSHQQPPNYGYTF. The CDR3 DNA reads as TGTGCCAACTCACACCAACAGCCCCCTAACTATGGCTACACCTTC.

The V and J genes are TRBV28 and TRBJ2-2; 9 nucleotides align to TRBD1. This CDR3 has 14 residues. Trimming removed 6 bases from V and 7 bases from J; junction bases left unmatched: 6. From germline, CDR1 is MDHEN and CDR2 SYDVKM. The chain's CDR3 is CASRRTGAGGELFF. The CDR3 DNA reads as TGTGCCAGCAGGAGGACAGGGGCGGGCGGGGAGCTGTTTTTT.

The chain is built from TRBV5-1 and TRBJ2-5; 9 bases agree with TRBD2. Germline V gene data show CDR1 as SGHRS and CDR2 as YFSETQ. The CDR3 is made up of 18 amino acids. After removal of 4 bases from V and 4 bases from J, the junction contained 17 bases not matched to a gene. CDR3 bases: TGCGCCAGCAGCCTCCTCTTGGCAGGCCGAGCGGGAGGAGAGACCCAGTACTTC. Encoded protein: CASSLLLAGRAGGETQYF.

J is TRBJ1-5 and V is TRBV27, with TRBD1 matching 8 bases. V dropped 3 bases and J dropped 7; count of bases not matched to a gene: 5. Germline assignment: CDR1 MNHEY and CDR2 SMNVEV (reference sequence). This CDR3 has 14 residues. The CDR3 region is CASSLTGAIQPQHF. The CDR3 DNA is TGTGCCAGCAGTTTGACAGGGGCTATCCAGCCCCAGCATTTT.

The V call is TRBV25-1, the J call TRBJ2-7; TRBD1 matches 9 bases. Germline V CDR1 and CDR2: MGHDK, SYGVNS. The CDR3 runs to 12 residues. With V trimmed by 6 bases and J by 4 bases, 1 base remained unmatched. The CDR3 loop reads CASRGQGYEQYF. For the CDR3, the DNA is TGTGCCAGCAGGGGACAGGGTTACGAGCAGTACTTC.

Regarding this clone: Other DNA sequences in this sample translate to the same CDR3. The V and J genes are TRBV3-1 (or the pseudogene TRBV3-2) and TRBJ1-4; 7 bases are shared with TRBD1. V shed 4 bases, J shed 5 bases, and the junction held 4 bases outside the gene matches. The CDR3 loop spans 14 amino acids. Germline V gene sequence: CDR1 LGHDT, CDR2 YNNKEL (reference sequence). The chain's CDR3 is CASSLAGGNEKLFF. CDR3 bases: TGTGCCAGCAGCCTAGCAGGGGGGAATGAAAAACTGTTTTTT.

This clone has a single count. J is TRBJ1-2 and V is TRBV30; D gene ambiguous. The V gene lost 0 bases and the J gene lost 7 bases, with 12 bases spanning the gap. CDR1 is GTSNPN and CDR2 is SVGIG in the germline V gene (reference sequence). The CDR3 consists of 13 residues. This chain's CDR3 is CAWSVNAASGYTF. CDR3 in DNA: TGTGCCTGGAGTGTAAACGCGGCGAGTGGCTACACCTTC. Using reference TRBV30 and TRBJ1-2 for the parts outside the CDR3, the full variable domain is SQTIHQWPATLVQPVGSPLSLECTVEGTSNPNLYWYRQAAGRGLQLLFYSVGIGQISSEVPQNLSASRPQDRQFILSSKKLLLSDSGFYLCAWSVNAASGYTFGSGTRLTVV.

The V and J genes are TRBV5-6 and TRBJ1-3, with TRBD1 matching 8 bases. Trimming at V came to 3 bases and at J to 0 bases, leaving 5 bases not matched to a gene. Germline CDR1 SGHDT, CDR2 YYEEEE. The CDR3 has 16 amino acids. This CDR3 is CASSSFGTGSGNTIYF. CDR3 DNA: TGTGCCAGCAGCTCTTTTGGGACAGGCTCTGGAAACACCATATATTTT.

The rearrangement joins TRBV10-3 to TRBJ2-1; TRBD1 might be the D (5 bases). This CDR3 comprises 17 residues. The germline CDR1 and CDR2 sequences are ENHRY and SYGVKD. Trimming removed 7 bases from V and 0 bases from J, with 19 bases in between. Written as DNA, the CDR3 is TGTGCCATCACCAGCTCCCTTGGGGCCGACTCCTACAATGAGCAGTTCTTC. This encodes CAITSSLGADSYNEQFF.

This clone has only one observation. The V and J genes are TRBV6-1 and TRBJ2-1; 8 bases are shared with TRBD1. Germline V CDR1 and CDR2: MNHNS, SASEGT. The CDR3 length is 17 residues. V was clipped by 4 bases and J by 4 bases; unmatched bases: 12. CDR3 loop: CASSVGRTGRAYNEQFF. The CDR3 DNA is TGTGCCAGCAGTGTAGGAAGGACAGGGCGAGCTTACAATGAGCAGTTCTTC.

The chain carries TRBV4-1 and TRBJ2-5; the match to TRBD1 covers 11 bases. V gave up 0 bases and J gave up 7 bases; unmatched junction bases: 10. CDR3 size: 17 residues. Germline V CDR1 and CDR2: MGHRA, YSYEKL. In DNA, the CDR3 is TGCGCCAGCAGCCAAGATGAGGGACAGGGGGTGATCCGGACCCAGTACTTC. As protein: CASSQDEGQGVIRTQYF.

This chain uses TRBV6-5 with TRBJ1-1, with a weak D call TRBD1 (5 bases). With 0 bases removed from V and 4 bases from J, the gap between germline ends came to 12 bases. The germline gives CDR1 MNHEY, CDR2 SVGAGI. The CDR3 sequence is 15 residues long. CDR3 nucleotides: TGTGCCAGCAGTTACTCGAGCGGGGGTGGCACTGAAGCTTTCTTT. It specifies CASSYSSGGGTEAFF.

This clone occurred a few times. The chain recombines TRBV5-5 with TRBJ1-5, with D uncertain. This CDR3 region has 15 residues. The germline gives CDR1 SGHKS, CDR2 YYEKEE (reference sequence). Trimming pared 4 bases from V and 5 bases from J, leaving 16 bases between. As DNA, the CDR3 is TGTGCCAGCAGCCTTAGACCGACGGGAGATCAGCCCCAGCATTTT. This codes for CASSLRPTGDQPQHF.

The chain recombines TRBV9 with TRBJ2-1, with 9 nucleotides matching TRBD2. This CDR3 spans 18 amino acids. Germline CDR1 SGDLS, CDR2 YYNGEE. V lost 0 bases to trimming and J lost 0 bases; unmatched junction nucleotides: 7. The CDR3 coding sequence is TGTGCCAGCAGCGTAGATAGCGGGGGTCCACTCTCCTACAATGAGCAGTTCTTC. This codes for CASSVDSGGPLSYNEQFF.

The chain combines TRBV7-3 with TRBJ2-2, with 9 nucleotides matching TRBD1. The germline V gene has CDR1 SGHTA and CDR2 FQGTGA. This CDR3 has 15 amino acids. The J segment lost 4 bases and the V segment lost 4 bases, leaving 4 bases of the junction unmatched. CDR3 amino acids: CASSWGQGGTGELFF. As DNA, the CDR3 is TGTGCCAGCAGCTGGGGACAGGGTGGCACCGGGGAGCTGTTTTTT.